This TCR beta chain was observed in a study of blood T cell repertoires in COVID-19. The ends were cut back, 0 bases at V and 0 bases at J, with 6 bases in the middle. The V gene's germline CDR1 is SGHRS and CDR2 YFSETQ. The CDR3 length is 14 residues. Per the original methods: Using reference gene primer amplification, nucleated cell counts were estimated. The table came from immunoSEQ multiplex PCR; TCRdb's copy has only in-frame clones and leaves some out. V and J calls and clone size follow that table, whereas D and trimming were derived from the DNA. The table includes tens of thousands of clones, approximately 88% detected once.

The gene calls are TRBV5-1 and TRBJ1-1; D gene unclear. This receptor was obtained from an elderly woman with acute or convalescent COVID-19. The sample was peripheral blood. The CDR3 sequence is CASSLERLNTEAFF. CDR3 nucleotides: TGCGCCAGCAGCTTGGAGCGGTTGAACACTGAAGCTTTCTTT.